This TCR beta chain was identified during a study of T cell repertoires in cytomegalovirus infection. In the study overall: Public TCR beta signatures marked donors with CMV infection and the matching HLA.

TCRdb fed the reads into MiXCR, producing one record per CDR3 protein. The profile shows hundreds of thousands of distinct CDR3 sequences, 24% of them singletons. The CDR3 length is 15 residues. V was trimmed by 1 base and J by 3 bases, leaving 12 bases between them. CDR1 and CDR2 (germline): SEHNR, FQNEAQ (reference sequence). Overall study findings and caveats: Pooled public TCR beta family frequency picked out CMV carriers with the relevant HLA.

This clonotype was recorded at least ten times. Antigen specificity is unknown. The V call is TRBV7-9, the J call TRBJ2-5; the D call may be TRBD1 or TRBD2 (5 bases each). Sequencing input: CD8+ T cells from PBMCs. The receptor was derived from a human donor in good health (CMV status not recorded). Some clones in this sample may be carry-over from other donors' samples. CDR3 nucleotide sequence: TGTGCCAGCAGCTTAGGGGGACCACCTAAAGAGACCCAGTACTTC. This gives the protein CASSLGGPPKETQYF.